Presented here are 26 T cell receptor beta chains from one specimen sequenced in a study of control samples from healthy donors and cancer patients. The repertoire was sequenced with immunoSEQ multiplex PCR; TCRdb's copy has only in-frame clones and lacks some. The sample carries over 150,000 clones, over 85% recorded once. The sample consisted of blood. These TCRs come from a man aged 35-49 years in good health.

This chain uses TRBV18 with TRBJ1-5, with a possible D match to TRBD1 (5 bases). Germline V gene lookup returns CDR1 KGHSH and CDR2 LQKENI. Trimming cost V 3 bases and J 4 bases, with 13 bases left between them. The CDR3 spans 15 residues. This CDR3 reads CASSPQGDPNQPQHF. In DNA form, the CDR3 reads TGTGCCAGCTCACCCCAGGGTGACCCAAATCAGCCCCAGCATTTT.

The CDR3 here is CASSIDRAGGRNTEAFF. DNA for the CDR3: TGTGCCAGTAGTATAGATCGTGCAGGAGGTCGTAACACTGAAGCTTTCTTT. This chain links TRBV19 with TRBJ1-1; no clear D gene. Trimming cost V 0 bases and J 2 bases, with 16 bases left between them. The CDR3 covers 17 residues. In germline, CDR1 is LNHDA, CDR2 SQIVND (reference sequence). The variable domain in full, completed from reference TRBV19 and TRBJ1-1, reads DGGITQSPKYLFRKEGQNVTLSCEQNLNHDAMYWYRQDPGQGLRLIYYSQIVNDFQKGDIAEGYSVSREKKESFPLTVTSAQKNPTAFYLCASSIDRAGGRNTEAFFGQGTRLTVV.

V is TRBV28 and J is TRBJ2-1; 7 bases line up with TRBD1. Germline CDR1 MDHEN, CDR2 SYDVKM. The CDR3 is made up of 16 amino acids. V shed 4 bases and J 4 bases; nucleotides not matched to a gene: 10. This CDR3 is CASSSQTGAMYNEQFF. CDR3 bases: TGTGCCAGCAGTTCGCAAACAGGGGCGATGTACAATGAGCAGTTCTTC.

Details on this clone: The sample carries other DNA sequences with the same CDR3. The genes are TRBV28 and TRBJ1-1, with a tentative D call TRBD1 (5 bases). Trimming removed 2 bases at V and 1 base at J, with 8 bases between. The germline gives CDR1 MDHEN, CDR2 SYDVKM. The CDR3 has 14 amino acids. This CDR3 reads CASSLGGGNTEAFF. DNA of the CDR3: TGTGCCAGCAGTTTAGGGGGAGGGAACACTGAAGCTTTCTTT.

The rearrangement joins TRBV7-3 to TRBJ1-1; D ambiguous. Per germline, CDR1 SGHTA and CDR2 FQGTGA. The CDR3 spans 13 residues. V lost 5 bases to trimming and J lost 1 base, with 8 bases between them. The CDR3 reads CASSSDTNTEAFF. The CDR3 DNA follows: TGTGCCAGCAGCAGCGACACGAACACTGAAGCTTTCTTT.

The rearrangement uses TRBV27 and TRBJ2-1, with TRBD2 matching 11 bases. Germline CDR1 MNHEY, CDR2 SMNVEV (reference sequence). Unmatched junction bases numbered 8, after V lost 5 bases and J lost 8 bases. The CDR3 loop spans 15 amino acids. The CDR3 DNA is TGTGCCAGCAGTATCCCTAGCGGGGGGATCGATGAGCAGTTCTTC. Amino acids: CASSIPSGGIDEQFF.

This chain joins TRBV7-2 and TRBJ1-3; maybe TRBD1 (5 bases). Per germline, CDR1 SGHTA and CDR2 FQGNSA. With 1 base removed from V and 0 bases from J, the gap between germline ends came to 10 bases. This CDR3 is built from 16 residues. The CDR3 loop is CASSLVGDPSGNTIYF. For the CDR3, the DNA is TGTGCCAGCAGCTTAGTGGGGGACCCCTCTGGAAACACCATATATTTT.

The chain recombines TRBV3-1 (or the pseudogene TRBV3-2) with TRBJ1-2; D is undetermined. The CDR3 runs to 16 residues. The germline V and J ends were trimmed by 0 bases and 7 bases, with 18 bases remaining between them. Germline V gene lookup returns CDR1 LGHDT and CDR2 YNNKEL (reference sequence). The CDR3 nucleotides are TGTGCCAGCAGCCAAGATCGGCAGGCTTCCCCTCGTGGCTACACCTTC. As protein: CASSQDRQASPRGYTF.

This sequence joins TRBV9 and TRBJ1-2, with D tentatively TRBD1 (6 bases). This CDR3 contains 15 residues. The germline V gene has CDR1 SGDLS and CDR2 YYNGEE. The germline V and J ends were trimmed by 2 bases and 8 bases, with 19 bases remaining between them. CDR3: CASSVQEGGSYGYTF. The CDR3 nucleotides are TGTGCCAGCAGCGTCCAAGAGGGGGGAAGTTACGGCTACACCTTC.

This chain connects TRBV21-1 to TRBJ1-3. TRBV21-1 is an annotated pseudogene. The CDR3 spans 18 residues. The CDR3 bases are TGTGCCAGCAGCAAAGACGGCAGAAAGGACTCCGGCGGAAACACCATATATTTT. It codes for CASSKDGRKDSGGNTIYF.

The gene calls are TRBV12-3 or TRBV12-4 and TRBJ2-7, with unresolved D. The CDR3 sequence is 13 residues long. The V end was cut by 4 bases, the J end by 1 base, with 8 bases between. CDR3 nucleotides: TGTGCCAGCAGTTCTAGTCTGTCCTACGAGCAGTACTTC. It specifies CASSSSLSYEQYF.

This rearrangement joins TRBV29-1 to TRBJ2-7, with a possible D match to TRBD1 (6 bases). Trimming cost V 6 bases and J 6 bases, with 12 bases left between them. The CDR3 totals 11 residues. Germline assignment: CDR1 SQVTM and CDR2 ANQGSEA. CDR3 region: CSVGIGGEQYF. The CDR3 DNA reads TGCAGCGTCGGTATAGGGGGCGAGCAGTACTTC.

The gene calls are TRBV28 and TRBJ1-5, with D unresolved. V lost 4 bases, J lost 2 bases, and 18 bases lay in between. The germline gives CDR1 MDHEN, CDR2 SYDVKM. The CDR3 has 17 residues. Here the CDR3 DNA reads TGTGCCAGCAGTTGGGCCCCTCCCAAGCGAGGCAATCAGCCCCAGCATTTT. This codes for CASSWAPPKRGNQPQHF. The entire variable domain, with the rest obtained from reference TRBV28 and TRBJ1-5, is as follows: DVKVTQSSRYLVKRTGEKVFLECVQDMDHENMFWYRQDPGLGLRLIYFSYDVKMKEKGDIPEGYSVSREKKERFSLILESASTNQTSMYLCASSWAPPKRGNQPQHFGDGTRLSIL.

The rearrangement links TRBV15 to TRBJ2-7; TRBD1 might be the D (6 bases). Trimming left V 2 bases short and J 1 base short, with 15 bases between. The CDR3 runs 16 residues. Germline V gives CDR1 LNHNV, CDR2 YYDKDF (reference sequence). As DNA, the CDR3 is TGTGCCACCAGCAGATACACCGGGACATCGTCCTACGAGCAGTACTTC. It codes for CATSRYTGTSSYEQYF. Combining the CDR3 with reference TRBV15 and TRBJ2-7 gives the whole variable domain DAMVIQNPRYQVTQFGKPVTLSCSQTLNHNVMYWYQQKSSQAPKLLFHYYDKDFNNEADTPDNFQSRRPNTSFCFLDIRSPGLGDTAMYLCATSRYTGTSSYEQYFGPGTRLTVT.

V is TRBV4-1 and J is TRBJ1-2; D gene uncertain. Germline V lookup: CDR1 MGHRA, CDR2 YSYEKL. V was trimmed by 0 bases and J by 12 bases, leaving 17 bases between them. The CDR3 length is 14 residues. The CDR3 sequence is CASSQDHLGEGHTF. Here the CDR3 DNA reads TGCGCCAGCAGCCAAGATCACCTCGGGGAAGGCCACACCTTC.

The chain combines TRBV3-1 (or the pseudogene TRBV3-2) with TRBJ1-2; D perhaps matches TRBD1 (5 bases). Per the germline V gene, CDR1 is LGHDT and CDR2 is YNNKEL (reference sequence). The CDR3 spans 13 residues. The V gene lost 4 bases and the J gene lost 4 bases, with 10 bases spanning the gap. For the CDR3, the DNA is TGTGCCAGCAGCCGAGGACAAATCTATGGCTACACCTTC. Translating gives CASSRGQIYGYTF.

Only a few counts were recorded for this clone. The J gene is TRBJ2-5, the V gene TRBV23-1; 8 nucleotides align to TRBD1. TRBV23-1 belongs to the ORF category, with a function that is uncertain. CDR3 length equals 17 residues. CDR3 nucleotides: TGCGCTCACACTTTTCCCCGGACAGGGATGAACCAAGAGACCCAGTACTTC. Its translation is CAHTFPRTGMNQETQYF.

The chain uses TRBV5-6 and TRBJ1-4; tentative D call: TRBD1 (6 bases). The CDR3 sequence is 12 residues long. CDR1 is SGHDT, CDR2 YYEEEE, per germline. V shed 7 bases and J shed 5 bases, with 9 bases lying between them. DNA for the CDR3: TGTGCCAGCGGGACATGGAATGAAAAACTGTTTTTT. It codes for CASGTWNEKLFF. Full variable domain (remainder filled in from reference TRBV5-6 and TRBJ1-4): DAGVTQSPTHLIKTRGQQVTLRCSPKSGHDTVSWYQQALGQGPQFIFQYYEEEERQRGNFPDRFSGHQFPNYSSELNVNALLLGDSALYLCASGTWNEKLFFGSGTQLSVL.

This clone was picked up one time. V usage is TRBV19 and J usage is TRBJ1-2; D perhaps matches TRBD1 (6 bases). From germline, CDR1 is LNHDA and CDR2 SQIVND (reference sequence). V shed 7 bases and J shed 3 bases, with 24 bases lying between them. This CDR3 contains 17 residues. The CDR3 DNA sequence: TGTGCCAGTAAGTCAGGGGCAGTTACGTCGATTCACTATGGCTACACCTTC. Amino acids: CASKSGAVTSIHYGYTF. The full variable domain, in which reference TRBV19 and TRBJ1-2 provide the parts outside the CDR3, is DGGITQSPKYLFRKEGQNVTLSCEQNLNHDAMYWYRQDPGQGLRLIYYSQIVNDFQKGDIAEGYSVSREKKESFPLTVTSAQKNPTAFYLCASKSGAVTSIHYGYTFGSGTRLTVV.

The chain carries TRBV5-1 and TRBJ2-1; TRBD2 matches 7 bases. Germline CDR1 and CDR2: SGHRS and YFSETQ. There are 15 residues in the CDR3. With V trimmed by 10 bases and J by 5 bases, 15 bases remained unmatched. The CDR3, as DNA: TGCGCCCCAGGTCCCCCCCTAGCGGCGGACAATGAGCAGTTCTTC. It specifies CAPGPPLAADNEQFF.

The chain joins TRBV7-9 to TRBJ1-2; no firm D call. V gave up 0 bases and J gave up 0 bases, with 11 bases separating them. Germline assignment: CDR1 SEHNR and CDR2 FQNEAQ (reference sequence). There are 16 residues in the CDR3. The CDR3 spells CASSLAVEQSNYGYTF. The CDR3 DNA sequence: TGTGCCAGCAGCTTAGCGGTAGAACAGTCTAACTATGGCTACACCTTC.

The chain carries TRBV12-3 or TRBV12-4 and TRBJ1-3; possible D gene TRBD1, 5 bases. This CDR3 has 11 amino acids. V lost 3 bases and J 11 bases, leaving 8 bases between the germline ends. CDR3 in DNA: TGTGCCAGCAGTTTTCAGGGCCCCATATATTTT. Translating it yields CASSFQGPIYF.

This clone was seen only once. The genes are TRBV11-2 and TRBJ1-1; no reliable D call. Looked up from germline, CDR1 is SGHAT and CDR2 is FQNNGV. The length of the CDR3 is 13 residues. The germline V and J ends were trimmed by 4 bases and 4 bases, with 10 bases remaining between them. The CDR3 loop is CASSWEVSTEAFF. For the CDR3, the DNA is TGTGCCAGCAGCTGGGAGGTATCCACTGAAGCTTTCTTT.

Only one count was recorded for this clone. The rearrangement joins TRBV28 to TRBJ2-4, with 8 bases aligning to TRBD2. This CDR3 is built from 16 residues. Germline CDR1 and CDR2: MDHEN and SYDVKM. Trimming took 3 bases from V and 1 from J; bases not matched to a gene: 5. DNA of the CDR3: TGTGCCAGCAGTTTTACTCGGGGGGGTGCCAAAAACATTCAGTACTTC. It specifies CASSFTRGGAKNIQYF.

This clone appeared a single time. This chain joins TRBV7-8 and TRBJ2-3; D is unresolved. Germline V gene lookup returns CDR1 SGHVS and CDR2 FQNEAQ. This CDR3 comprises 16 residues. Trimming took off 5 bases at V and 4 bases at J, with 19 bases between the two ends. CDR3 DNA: TGTGCCAGCAGCCCCCGTCCTGGCGTTAGCTCAGATACGCAGTATTTT. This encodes CASSPRPGVSSDTQYF.

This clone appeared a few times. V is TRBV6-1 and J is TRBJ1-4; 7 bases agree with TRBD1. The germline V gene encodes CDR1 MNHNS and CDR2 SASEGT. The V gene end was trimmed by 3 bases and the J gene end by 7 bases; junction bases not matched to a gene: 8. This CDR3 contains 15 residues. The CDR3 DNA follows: TGTGCCAGCAGTGAGCAAGGGGGCCGGAGTGAAAAACTGTTTTTT. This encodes CASSEQGGRSEKLFF.